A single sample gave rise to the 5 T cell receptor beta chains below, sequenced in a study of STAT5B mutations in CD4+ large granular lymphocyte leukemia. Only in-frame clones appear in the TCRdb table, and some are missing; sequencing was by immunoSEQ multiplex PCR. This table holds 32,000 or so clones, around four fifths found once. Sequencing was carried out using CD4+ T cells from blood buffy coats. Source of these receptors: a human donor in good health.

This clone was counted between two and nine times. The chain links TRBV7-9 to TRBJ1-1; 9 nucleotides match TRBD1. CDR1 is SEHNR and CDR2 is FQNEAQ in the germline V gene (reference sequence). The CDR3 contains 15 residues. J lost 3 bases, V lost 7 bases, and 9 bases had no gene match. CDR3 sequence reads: CASIPTGTGYTEAFF. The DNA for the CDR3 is TGTGCCAGCATCCCCACCGGGACAGGGTACACTGAAGCTTTCTTT.

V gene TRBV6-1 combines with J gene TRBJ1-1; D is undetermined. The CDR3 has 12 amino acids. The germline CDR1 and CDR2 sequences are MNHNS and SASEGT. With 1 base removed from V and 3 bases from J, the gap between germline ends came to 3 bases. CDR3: CASSEGYTEAFF. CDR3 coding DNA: TGTGCCAGCAGTGAAGGGTACACTGAAGCTTTCTTT.

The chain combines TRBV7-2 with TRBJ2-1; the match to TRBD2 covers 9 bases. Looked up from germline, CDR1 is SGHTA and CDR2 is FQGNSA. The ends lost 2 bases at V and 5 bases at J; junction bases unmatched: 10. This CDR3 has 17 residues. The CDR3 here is CASSLSSTASGDNEQFF. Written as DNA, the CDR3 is TGTGCCAGCAGCTTAAGCTCCACGGCTAGCGGGGACAATGAGCAGTTCTTC.

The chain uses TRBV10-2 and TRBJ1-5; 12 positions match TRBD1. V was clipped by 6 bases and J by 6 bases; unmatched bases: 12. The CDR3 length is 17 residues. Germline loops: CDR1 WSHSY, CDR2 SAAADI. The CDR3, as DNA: TGCGCCAGCAGGGCCGGGACAGGGGGCAGTGACGGTCAGCCCCAGCATTTT. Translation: CASRAGTGGSDGQPQHF.

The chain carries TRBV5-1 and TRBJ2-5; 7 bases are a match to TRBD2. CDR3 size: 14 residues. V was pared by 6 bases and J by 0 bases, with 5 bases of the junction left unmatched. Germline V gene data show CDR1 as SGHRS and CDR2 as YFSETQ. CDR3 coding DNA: TGCGCCAGCAAGACGCTAGCGGACCAAGAGACCCAGTACTTC. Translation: CASKTLADQETQYF.